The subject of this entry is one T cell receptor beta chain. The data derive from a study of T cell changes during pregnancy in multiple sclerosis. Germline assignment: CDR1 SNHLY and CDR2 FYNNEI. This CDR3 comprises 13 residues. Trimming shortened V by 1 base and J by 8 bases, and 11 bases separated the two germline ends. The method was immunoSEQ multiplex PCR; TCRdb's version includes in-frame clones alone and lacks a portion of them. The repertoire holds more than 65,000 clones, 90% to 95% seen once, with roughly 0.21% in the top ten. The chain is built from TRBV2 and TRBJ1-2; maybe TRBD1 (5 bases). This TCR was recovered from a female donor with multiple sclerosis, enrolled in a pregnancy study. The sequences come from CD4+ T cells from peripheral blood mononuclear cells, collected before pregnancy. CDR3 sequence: CASSEVQGGGYTF. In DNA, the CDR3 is TGTGCCAGCAGTGAAGTCCAGGGTGGAGGCTACACCTTC.